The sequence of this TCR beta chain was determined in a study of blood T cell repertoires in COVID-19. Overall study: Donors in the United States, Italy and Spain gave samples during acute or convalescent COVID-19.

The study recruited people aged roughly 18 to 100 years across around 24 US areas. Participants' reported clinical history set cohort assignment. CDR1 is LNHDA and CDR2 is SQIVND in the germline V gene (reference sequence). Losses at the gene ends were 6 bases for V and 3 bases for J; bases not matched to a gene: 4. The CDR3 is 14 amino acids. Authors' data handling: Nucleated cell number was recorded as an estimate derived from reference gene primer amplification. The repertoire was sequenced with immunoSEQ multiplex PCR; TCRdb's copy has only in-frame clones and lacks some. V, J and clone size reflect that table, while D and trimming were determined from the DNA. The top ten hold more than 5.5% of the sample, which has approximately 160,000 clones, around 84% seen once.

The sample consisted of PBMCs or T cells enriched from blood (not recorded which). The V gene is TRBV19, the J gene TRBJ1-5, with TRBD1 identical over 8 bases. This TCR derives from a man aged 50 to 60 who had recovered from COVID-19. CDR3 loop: CASRLTGVNQPQHF. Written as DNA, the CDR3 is TGTGCCAGTAGACTGACAGGGGTCAATCAGCCCCAGCATTTT.